A single T cell receptor (beta chain) is shown here with its context. This sample stems from a study of blood T cell repertoires in COVID-19. Living in 24 US areas, the participants were between roughly 18 and 95 years of age. Self-reported history from a screening survey and questionnaire set each donor's cohort. Either two negative PCRs, clearance, or symptom resolution qualified Cohort 3 donors as recovered. As processed by the authors: Reference gene primer amplification gave estimated nucleated cell counts. Sequenced by immunoSEQ multiplex PCR; TCRdb stores in-frame clones only, minus some. The V and J calls and clone size were taken over from that table, and D and trimming were inferred from the DNA. The table has roughly 200,000 clones, roughly 82% seen once. Sequencing was carried out using PBMCs or T cells enriched from blood (not recorded which). The sequence derives from a man aged 40-49 years who had recovered from COVID-19.

CDR3 nucleotide sequence: TGTGCCAGCAGCCAAGTGGGGGGTCGGAACACTGAAGCTTTCTTT. Translated: CASSQVGGRNTEAFF. This chain uses TRBV14 with TRBJ1-1; tentatively, D is TRBD1 (5 bases). Germline V gene sequence: CDR1 SGHDN, CDR2 FVKESK. The CDR3 totals 15 residues. V was trimmed by 1 base and J by 1 base, leaving 10 bases between them.